The T cell receptor beta chain described here comes from a study of Ad26.COV2.S vaccination and SARS-CoV-2 variants. Germline-derived CDR1 and CDR2 are MNHEY and SVGAGI. CDR3 length: 12 amino acids. Trimming cost V 10 bases and J 2 bases, with 11 bases left between them. This table comes from immunoSEQ multiplex PCR, and its TCRdb copy is limited to in-frame clones, with some not included. The sample lists more than 300,000 clones, around 81% seen once, with under 2.5% in the top ten. Described treatment: around 19 received Ad26.COV2.S at low or high dose, single or two shots; 5 received placebo; per-sample allocation not given. Day 63 following the first vaccine or placebo injection was when the samples were taken.

This clonotype was obtained from a person aged 18-65 years who received the Ad26.COV2.S COVID-19 vaccine or a placebo. The sequencing used peripheral blood, collected in a trial of Ad26.COV2.S vaccine versus placebo. This chain links TRBV6-5 with TRBJ2-5; tentative D call: TRBD1 (6 bases). In DNA form, the CDR3 reads TGTGCCACTCCGGACAGACAAGAGACCCAGTACTTC. Residues: CATPDRQETQYF.